The rows below give T cell receptor beta chains drawn from one sample of a study of blood T cell repertoires in COVID-19. Measured with immunoSEQ multiplex PCR; TCRdb has only the in-frame clones, and not every one. The table records about 240,000 clones, 75% to 90% of them present only once. Sequenced: PBMCs or T cells enriched from blood (not recorded which). Receptors originate from a woman in her twenties or thirties who had recovered from COVID-19. The CDR3 runs from the conserved cysteine through the conserved F or W. The D gene is left open where the match is weak. Clone size is not always given. Where it is, it says once, few, many or a class for expanded clones.

j_call clone_size v_call d_call cdr3_nt cdr3_aa
TRBJ2-3 once TRBV19 TRBD2 TGTGCCAGTAGTCCTCCGGGGCTAGCGGGAGGAGATACGCAGTATTTT CASSPPGLAGGDTQYF
TRBJ2-1 . TRBV5-1 TRBD1 TGCGCCAGCAGCTTCTACAGGGGGCGCAGCTCCTACAATGAGCAGTTCTTC CASSFYRGRSSYNEQFF
TRBJ2-7 . TRBV3-1/TRBV3-2 TRBD2 TGTGCCAGCAGCCAAGAGCTCTTGAAGCCCAGCCTTTTGTTGTTAGCGGGAGGGAGGGAGCAGTACTTC CASSQELLKPSLLLLAGGREQYF
TRBJ2-7 . TRBV10-3 TRBD2 TGTGCCATCAGTGGTGGAAGCGGGAGCGCCACCTACGAGCAGTACTTC CAISGGSGSATYEQYF
TRBJ2-5 . TRBV27 TRBD2 TGTGCCAGCACCCTCCCCGAGACTAGCGGGGATATACCCGAAGAGACCCAGTACTTC CASTLPETSGDIPEETQYF
TRBJ2-5 many TRBV5-1 TRBD1 TGCGCCAGCAGCTTGGATGGACAGGGACCGAAGAAAACCCAGTACTTC CASSLDGQGPKKTQYF
TRBJ2-1 . TRBV7-2 . TGTGCCAGCAGCTTAAAGGGAGGTGGCTACAATGAGCAGTTCTTC CASSLKGGGYNEQFF
TRBJ2-7 . TRBV28 TRBD2 TGTGCCAGCGCCCAATCTAGCGGGCGGAGCTCCTACGAGCAGTACTTC CASAQSSGRSSYEQYF
TRBJ1-1 . TRBV28 TRBD1 TGTGCCAGCAGTTTCAGGGGGCGGAGAGTGGTTGGTTGGACTGAAGCTTTCTTT CASSFRGRRVVGWTEAFF
TRBJ2-7 . TRBV27 . TGTGCCAGCAGTTTAAAGGTCTCGGGAAGCGAGCAGTACTTC CASSLKVSGSEQYF
TRBJ1-5 . TRBV7-2 TRBD1 TGTGCCAGCAGCTCTGCGGACAGGGAAGGTCAGCCCCAGCATTTT CASSSADREGQPQHF
TRBJ1-1 . TRBV27 TRBD1 TGTGCCAGCACCACCTCTAAGACAGGGTCGAACACTGAAGCTTTCTTT CASTTSKTGSNTEAFF
TRBJ2-1 once TRBV4-1 TRBD1 TGCGCCAGCCACCCGGGACAGGGGAACCATGAGCAGTTCTTC CASHPGQGNHEQFF
TRBJ1-1 . TRBV7-9 TRBD1 TGTGCCAGCAGCTCAGGACAGGGGATCACTGAAGCTTTCTTT CASSSGQGITEAFF
TRBJ1-1 once TRBV19 . TGTGCCAGTAGACAAGGACAGCGGAACACTGAAGCTTTCTTT CASRQGQRNTEAFF
TRBJ1-5 . TRBV10-3 . TGTGCCATCAGTGAGTCGACGGGGGATCAGCCCCAGCATTTT CAISESTGDQPQHF
TRBJ1-2 . TRBV6-1 TRBD1 TGTGCCAGCAGTGAAGAGGGACAGGGGGTTAGTGGCTACACCTTC CASSEEGQGVSGYTF